This T cell receptor beta chain was identified in a study of PD-1 blockade in classical Hodgkin lymphoma. Generated by immunoSEQ multiplex PCR, the TCRdb table keeps only in-frame clones and is missing some. The table has under 95,000 clones, under 95% seen once. The CDR3 length is 15 residues. Looked up from germline, CDR1 is MDHEN and CDR2 is SYDVKM. The ends were cut back, 8 bases at V and 3 bases at J, with 16 bases in the middle. Details on this clone: The antigen is not known.

Every patient had relapsed following autologous stem cell transplantation, and cohorts differed in brentuximab vedotin exposure. Notes on the study in general: Only CD4+ TCR diversity, not CD8+, had risen significantly by C4D1. Before treatment, complete responders showed about the same diversity as newly diagnosed patients.

Source: peripheral blood mononuclear cells (PBMCs), taken at baseline. The clonotype originates from a human donor with classical Hodgkin lymphoma. The chain uses TRBV28 and TRBJ2-2, with D possibly TRBD1 on 6 matching bases. The CDR3 bases are TGTGCCAGCCAAACCGGGACAACGGACACCGGGGAGCTGTTTTTT. Its translation: CASQTGTTDTGELFF.